This T cell receptor beta chain emerged from a study of blood T cells in healthy people across ages. The second PCR ran roughly 7 to 12 cycles with a sample-barcoded 5' primer and J-beta primers. TCRdb fed the 5' RACE reads into MiXCR, producing one record per CDR3 protein. The repertoire has 1.8 million or so distinct CDR3 sequences, roughly two fifths of them found once; the top ten carry 23%. Trimming took off 3 bases at V and 6 bases at J, with 14 bases between the two ends. CDR1 and CDR2 (germline): SQVTM, ANQGSEA. The CDR3 has 13 amino acids. The source is a human donor in good health. Sequencing was carried out using blood. The chain has TRBV29-1 and TRBJ1-2; a possible D gene is TRBD1 (6 bases). The CDR3 DNA sequence: TGCAGCGTTGAGGAGGGGGGTCTGGATGGCTACACCTTC. Translated: CSVEEGGLDGYTF. The full variable domain, in which reference TRBV29-1 and TRBJ1-2 provide the parts outside the CDR3, is SAVISQKPSRDICQRGTSLTIQCQVDSQVTMMFWYRQQPGQSLTLIATANQGSEATYESGFVIDKFPISRPNLTFSTLTVSNMSPEDSSIYLCSVEEGGLDGYTFGSGTRLTVV.